This TCR beta chain is drawn from a study of blood T cell repertoires in COVID-19. The overall study: Whether acute or convalescent, the COVID-19 samples came from the United States, Italy and Spain. T cells, B-cell-depleted T cells, or PBMCs provided the cDNA or gDNA that served as material.

Authors' processing steps: Quantification of nucleated cells was approximated via reference gene primer amplification. The data were produced by immunoSEQ multiplex PCR, yet TCRdb's version contains in-frame clones alone and is incomplete. V, J and clone size were drawn from that table, and D and trimming were deduced from the DNA. The profile shows about 140,000 clones, 75% to 85% of them singletons. The receptor was isolated from a woman over 75 with active or convalescent COVID-19. The sequenced sample was peripheral blood.

The CDR3 protein is CAISEAQGASGNTIYF. The CDR3 DNA sequence: TGTGCCATCAGTGAGGCCCAGGGGGCCTCTGGAAACACCATATATTTT. This chain joins TRBV10-3 and TRBJ1-3; 8 bases map to TRBD1. The CDR3 sequence is 16 residues long. With V trimmed by 2 bases and J by 0 bases, 3 bases remained unmatched. The V gene's germline CDR1 is ENHRY and CDR2 SYGVKD.